This entry is about one T cell receptor beta chain. What it recognizes is unknown. The data are from a study of Ad26.COV2.S vaccination and SARS-CoV-2 variants. Study-wide background: Each vaccinee took Ad26.COV2.S intramuscularly, once or twice 56 days apart. Findings and limits, study-wide: Non-spike TCR breadth showed similarity between vaccine and placebo recipients.

Generated by immunoSEQ multiplex PCR, the TCRdb table keeps only in-frame clones and is missing some. The table lists hundreds of thousands of clones, about 89% of them singletons. This CDR3 has 15 residues. J gave up 4 bases and V 8 bases, and 16 bases lay outside the gene matches. The V gene's germline CDR1 is GTSNPN and CDR2 SVGIG (reference sequence). The treatment here: around 19 received Ad26.COV2.S at low or high dose, single or two shots; 5 received placebo; per-sample allocation not given. Samples were taken on day 63 after the first vaccine or placebo injection. The sample in question was peripheral blood, obtained in a trial of Ad26.COV2.S vaccine versus placebo. This clonotype originated in a person between 18 and 60 years old who received the Ad26.COV2.S COVID-19 vaccine or a placebo. The V gene is TRBV30, the J gene TRBJ1-2, with 7 bases lining up with TRBD1. The CDR3 protein is CARQGQAEISYGYTF. CDR3 in DNA: TGTGCCCGCCAAGGACAGGCCGAGATAAGCTATGGCTACACCTTC.